These T cell receptor beta chains were read from a single sample in a study of radiotherapy plus CTLA-4 blockade in lung cancer. Method: immunoSEQ multiplex PCR; TCRdb's copy keeps in-frame clones and lacks some. Among roughly 120,000 clones, around 75% were seen once, and the ten largest hold around 4.8%. The sample here was peripheral blood, taken from a patient treated with radiotherapy plus ipilimumab. Every receptor here comes from a human donor with non-small cell lung cancer who had a partial response to radiotherapy plus ipilimumab. Each CDR3 is given with its conserved first and last residue. The D gene is left open where the match is weak.

J	D	V	DNA	CDR3
TRBJ2-7	TRBD2	TRBV11-2	TGTGCCAGCAGGTTCCTGACTAGCGGGAGGACGGCCTACGAGCAGTACTTC	CASRFLTSGRTAYEQYF
TRBJ2-1	TRBD2	TRBV19	TGTGCCAGTAGTATAAGAGGGGGACTAGCGGGCCGATTCAATGAGCAGTTCTTC	CASSIRGGLAGRFNEQFF
TRBJ2-1	-	TRBV18	TGTGCCAGCTCACCAGAGGCCGGGGTCTCTTACAATGAGCAGTTCTTC	CASSPEAGVSYNEQFF
TRBJ2-1	-	TRBV19	TGTGCCAGTAGTATAGGTCGGGTCCAACCCTACAATGAGCAGTTCTTC	CASSIGRVQPYNEQFF
TRBJ2-1	TRBD1	TRBV6-4	TGTGCCAGCAGTGGGGAGACAGGGTTCACTGAGCAGTTCTTC	CASSGETGFTEQFF
TRBJ2-3	TRBD2	TRBV19	TGTGCCAGTAGTAGCCCTTCTCGAGCGGGGCTTGGGGATACGCAGTATTTT	CASSSPSRAGLGDTQYF
TRBJ1-2	TRBD1	TRBV5-1	TGCGCCAGCAGCTTGGTGGGACAGGACTATGGCTACACCTTC	CASSLVGQDYGYTF
TRBJ2-7	TRBD2	TRBV4-1	TGCGCCAGCAGCCAATCTAGCGGGAGGGCCTACGAGCAGTACTTC	CASSQSSGRAYEQYF
TRBJ2-1	-	TRBV5-1	TGCGCCAGCAGCTTGGAGCTAGCCCACAATGAGCAGTTCTTC	CASSLELAHNEQFF
TRBJ2-4	-	TRBV28	TGTGCCAGCAGTAACCGGGACAAGAACATTCAGTACTTC	CASSNRDKNIQYF
TRBJ2-3	TRBD2	TRBV4-2	TGTGCCAGCAGCCAAGGGACTAGCGGGAGGCGTGGTACGCAGTATTTT	CASSQGTSGRRGTQYF
TRBJ1-2	TRBD1	TRBV5-6	TGTGCCAGCAGCTTTTGGGACAGATTGCGCGTTGGAGGCTACACCTTC	CASSFWDRLRVGGYTF